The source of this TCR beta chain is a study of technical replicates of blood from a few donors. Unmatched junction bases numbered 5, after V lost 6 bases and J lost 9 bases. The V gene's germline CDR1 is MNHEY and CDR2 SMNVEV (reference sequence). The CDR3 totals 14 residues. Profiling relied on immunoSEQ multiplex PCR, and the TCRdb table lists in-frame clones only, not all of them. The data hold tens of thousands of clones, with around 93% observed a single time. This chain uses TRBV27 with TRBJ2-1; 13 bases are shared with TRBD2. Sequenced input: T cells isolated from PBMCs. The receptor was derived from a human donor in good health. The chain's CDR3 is CASRLAGGPVEQFF. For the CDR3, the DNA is TGTGCCAGCAGACTAGCGGGGGGGCCGGTTGAGCAGTTCTTC.